This T cell receptor (beta chain) was recovered during a study of blood T cell repertoires in COVID-19. Study-wide background: COVID-19 samples, acute and convalescent, were from the United States, Italy and Spain.

Per the study methods: Amplification of reference gene primers was used by the study to estimate nucleated cell counts. The protocol was immunoSEQ multiplex PCR, while the TCRdb copy is restricted to in-frame clones and leaves out a portion. Clonal size and the V and J genes are those of that table, whereas D and trimming came from the DNA. Of 80,000 to 130,000 clones in the sample, approximately 86% were seen once. The sequence was obtained from a woman aged 55-75 years with acute or convalescent COVID-19. What was sequenced was peripheral blood.

In nucleotides, the CDR3 is TGTGCCAGCAGCGCAAATACAGGGGGCAAAGAGACCCAGTACTTC. Encoded protein: CASSANTGGKETQYF. The rearrangement uses TRBV11-2 and TRBJ2-5, with TRBD1 matching over 9 bases. The junction had 7 bases not matched to a gene; V was cut back by 5 bases and J by 3 bases. CDR3 length equals 15 residues. Looked up from germline, CDR1 is SGHAT and CDR2 is FQNNGV. Full variable domain (remainder filled in from reference TRBV11-2 and TRBJ2-5): EAGVAQSPRYKIIEKRQSVAFWCNPISGHATLYWYQQILGQGPKLLIQFQNNGVVDDSQLPKDRFSAERLKGVDSTLKIQPAKLEDSAVYLCASSANTGGKETQYFGPGTRLLVL.